This section outlines one T cell receptor beta chain sequence together with its context. What this receptor recognizes is not known. Base qualities are not recorded, but no much larger clone differs from it by a single base. The germline V gene gives CDR1 as MDHEN and CDR2 as SYDVKM. V and J are truncated by 3 bases and 3 bases respectively, leaving an intervening sequence of 12 bases. The CDR3, from cysteine to phenylalanine, totals 14 residues. Only the CDR3 portion is preserved as DNA: 42 bases, with reading frame beginning at the first base. In the paper's terms, the treatment or condition label means: roughly nine-day PBMC culture with coronavirus spike peptide pools or control peptides (ViraFEST assay). CD4+ T cells from unexposed donors were collected before the COVID-19 pandemic (2011-2018). To expand antigen-specific T cells with peptide pools and then pick out the expanded clonotypes through TCR sequencing, the study relied on the ViraFEST assay. Each well held 2.2 million or so PBMCs cultured with around 10 ug/ml peptide pools in IMDM containing roughly 5% human AB serum and 9 to 10 IU/ml IL-2. On days 3 and 7, half of the culture medium was replaced with fresh IL-2-containing medium. Once the cells had been in culture for 9 to 10 days, the EasySep CD4+ T cell isolation kit was used to isolate CD4+ T cells by negative selection. Unexposed donor CD4+ T cells were tested for reactivity to SARS-CoV-2 S and N and four common cold coronavirus spike pools, as cell number allowed. PBMCs were separated from whole blood using Ficoll-Paque Plus gradient centrifugation and then either used fresh or cryopreserved at -140C. Each culture condition was generally run in triplicate wells. Leukapheresis product for the unexposed donors was bought commercially.

The sample belongs to a study of vaccination and CD4 T cells after COVID-19 (dated by TCRdb to between 2021 and 2022). Concerning the study at large: The convalescent cohort included six males and four females, with two Hispanic individuals, seven Caucasians, two Asians and one multiracial person. Two doses of either the Pfizer-BioNTech BNT162b2 vaccine (n=8) or the Moderna mRNA-1273 vaccine (n=2) were administered to participants. Post-COVID blood samples were collected from convalescent patients a median of about 92 days after diagnosis, with a range of roughly 30 to 161 days. Post-vaccine blood samples were taken a median of about 72 days after the second vaccine dose, with a range of about 13 to 250 days. Overlapping spike peptide pools from SARS-CoV-2 and from the common cold coronaviruses HCoV-NL63, HCoV-OC43 and HCoV-229E were used as culture stimuli. As controls, cultures received a CEFX viral epitope pool (the positive control), an HIV-1 Nef peptide pool (the negative control), or no peptide at all. In over 8 COVID-19 convalescent patients and a few infection-naive healthy vaccine recipients, researchers compared the spike-specific CD4+ TCR repertoire from before mRNA vaccination with the repertoire from after. An earlier paper using these donors assessed, at the TCR clonotype level, memory CD4+ T cell crossreactivity between SARS-CoV-2 and common cold coronavirus spike proteins.

The library was made by PCR. At the Johns Hopkins FTIC core, DNA from the cultured CD4+ T cells underwent TCR sequencing with the Oncomine TCR Beta short-read assay. Genomic DNA was extracted from the cultured CD4+ T cells with the QIAamp micro DNA kit. Oncomine TCR Beta libraries from cultured CD4+ T cells were pooled using unique dual indexes and sequenced on an Illumina iSeq 100. Per the source publication's procedure: Non-productive sequences were filtered out, and CDR3s that did not start with C, did not end with F or W, or were shorter than 7 amino acids were discarded. The MANAFEST web application identified antigen-specific clonotypes by comparing peptide-stimulated wells against reference wells and other culture wells. Positive clones required FDR below 0.05, an odds ratio above 5, and productive frequency above 0.1% in at least two of three replicate wells. A clonotype was classed as cross-reactive if the clonotype showed significant expansion both in SARS-CoV-2 spike wells and in at least one common cold coronavirus spike condition. Using R version 3.6.1, CDR3 homology was evaluated through Levenshtein distances (stringdist) along with unrooted phylogenetic trees (ape). TCRdb trimmed the raw reads at Q25, called clones with MiXCR and kept productive beta chains. Each record represents a unique CDR3 protein, reported with the most common genes and DNA among its rows. The V and J calls and clone size are TCRdb's, not the authors'. This sample lists over 9,500 distinct CDR3 sequences; 30% to 40% were detected once. The ten largest clones represent 20% to 25% of the sample.

What the study reported, not specific to this receptor: In convalescent patients, a median approximately 90% of post-vaccine SARS-CoV-2-reactive clones were detected only after vaccination, suggesting vaccine-specific priming. Although the median number of SARS-CoV-2-reactive clonotypes went up from around 20 after infection to 38 after vaccination, the increase was not significant. Only a relatively small number of convalescent patients were included in the study, and early timepoints following natural infection were not analyzed. Nearly all vaccine-specific clones in convalescent patients (304 of 307) were mono-reactive for SARS-CoV-2 spike rather than cross-reactive with common cold coronaviruses.

The sequenced sample consisted of CD4+ T cells from blood, cultured in vitro. The chain joins TRBV28 to TRBJ2-7, with no confidently assigned D gene. The source of this sequence is a human donor in good health. Here is the DNA: TGTGCCAGCAGTTTTGATGGCAGCTACTACGAGCAGTACTTC. It is translated as CASSFDGSYYEQYF. Full variable domain (CDR3 extended with the reference TRBV28 and TRBJ2-7 proteins): DVKVTQSSRYLVKRTGEKVFLECVQDMDHENMFWYRQDPGLGLRLIYFSYDVKMKEKGDIPEGYSVSREKKERFSLILESASTNQTSMYLCASSFDGSYYEQYFGPGTRLTVT.